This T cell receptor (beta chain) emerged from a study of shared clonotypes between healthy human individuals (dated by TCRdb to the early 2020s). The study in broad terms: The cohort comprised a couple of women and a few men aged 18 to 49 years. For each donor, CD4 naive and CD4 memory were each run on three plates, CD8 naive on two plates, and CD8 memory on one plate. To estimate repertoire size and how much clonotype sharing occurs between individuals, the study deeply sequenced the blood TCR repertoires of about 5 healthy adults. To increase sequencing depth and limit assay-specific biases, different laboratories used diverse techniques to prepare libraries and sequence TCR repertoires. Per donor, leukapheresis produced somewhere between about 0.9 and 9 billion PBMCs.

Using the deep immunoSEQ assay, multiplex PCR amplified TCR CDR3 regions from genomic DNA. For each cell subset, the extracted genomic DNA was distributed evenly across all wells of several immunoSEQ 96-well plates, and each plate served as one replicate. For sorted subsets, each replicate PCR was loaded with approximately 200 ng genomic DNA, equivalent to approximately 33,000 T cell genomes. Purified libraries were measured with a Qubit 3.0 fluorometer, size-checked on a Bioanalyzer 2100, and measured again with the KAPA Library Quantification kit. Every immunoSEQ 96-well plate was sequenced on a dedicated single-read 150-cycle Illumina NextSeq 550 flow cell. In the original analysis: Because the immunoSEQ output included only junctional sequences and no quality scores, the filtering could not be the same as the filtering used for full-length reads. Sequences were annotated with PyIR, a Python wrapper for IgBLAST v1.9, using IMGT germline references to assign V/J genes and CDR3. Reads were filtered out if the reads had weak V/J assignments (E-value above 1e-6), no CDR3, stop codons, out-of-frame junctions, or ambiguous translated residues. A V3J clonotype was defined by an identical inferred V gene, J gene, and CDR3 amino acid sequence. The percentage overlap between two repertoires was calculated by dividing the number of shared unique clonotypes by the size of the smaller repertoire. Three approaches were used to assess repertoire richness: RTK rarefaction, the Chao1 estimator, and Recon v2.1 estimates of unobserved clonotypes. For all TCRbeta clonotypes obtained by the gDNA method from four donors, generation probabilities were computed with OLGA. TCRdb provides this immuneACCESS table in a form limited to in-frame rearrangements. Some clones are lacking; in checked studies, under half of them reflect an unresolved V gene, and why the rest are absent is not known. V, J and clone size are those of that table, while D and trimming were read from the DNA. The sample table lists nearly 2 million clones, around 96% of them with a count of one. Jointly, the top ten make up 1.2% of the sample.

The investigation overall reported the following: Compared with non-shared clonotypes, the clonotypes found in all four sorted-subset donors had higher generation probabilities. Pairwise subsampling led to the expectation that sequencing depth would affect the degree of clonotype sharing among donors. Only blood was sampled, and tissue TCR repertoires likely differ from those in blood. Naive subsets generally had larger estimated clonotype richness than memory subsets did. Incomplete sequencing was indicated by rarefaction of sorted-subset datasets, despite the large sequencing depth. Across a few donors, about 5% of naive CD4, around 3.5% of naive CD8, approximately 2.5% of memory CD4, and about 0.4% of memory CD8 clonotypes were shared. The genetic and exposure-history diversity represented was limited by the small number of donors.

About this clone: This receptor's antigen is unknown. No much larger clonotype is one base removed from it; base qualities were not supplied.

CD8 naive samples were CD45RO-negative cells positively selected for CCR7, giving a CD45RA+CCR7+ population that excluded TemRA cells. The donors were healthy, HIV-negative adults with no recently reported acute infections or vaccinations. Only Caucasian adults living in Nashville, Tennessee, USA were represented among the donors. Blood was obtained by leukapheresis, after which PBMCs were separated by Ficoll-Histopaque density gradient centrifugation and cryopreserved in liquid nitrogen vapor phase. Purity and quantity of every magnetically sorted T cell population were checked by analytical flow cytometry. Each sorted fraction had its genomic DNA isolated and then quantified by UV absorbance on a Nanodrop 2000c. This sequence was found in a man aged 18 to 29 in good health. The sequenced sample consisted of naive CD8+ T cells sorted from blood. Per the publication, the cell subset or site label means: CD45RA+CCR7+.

CDR3 region: CASSYAEGFHEQYF. The DNA sequence is TGTGCCAGCAGCTACGCGGAGGGTTTCCACGAGCAGTACTTC. This chain joins TRBV5-6 to TRBJ2-7; possibly the D gene is TRBD2, per 6 matching bases. Trimming at the junction amounts to 3 bases on V and 5 bases on J, and the germline ends lie 15 bases apart. The CDR3 sequence holds 14 residues, the cysteine and phenylalanine included. Of all the DNA, just the CDR3 is kept, 42 bases in frame from base 1. Reading the germline V gene gives CDR1 SGHDT and CDR2 YYEEEE.